This T cell receptor (beta chain) was sequenced during a study of CD8 T cells in ankylosing spondylitis. Whole-study findings and limits: A CD8+ phenotype characterized the disease-linked clones, which were relatively rare in peripheral blood.

Germline V gives CDR1 SGHDT, CDR2 YYEEEE. The CDR3 runs to 17 residues. Trimming took 0 bases from V and 0 from J, leaving 16 bases between them. MiXCR was run by TCRdb on the 5' RACE reads, yielding one entry per CDR3 protein. Here the sample spans approximately 100,000 distinct CDR3 sequences, about 7.7% being singletons. This clonotype was seen many times. Its specificity is not known. Sequenced material: blood, either unsorted or a sorted T cell fraction (not recorded which). This chain links TRBV5-6 with TRBJ2-7; no clear D gene. The receptor was derived from a male donor with ankylosing spondylitis or in good health (not recorded which). The CDR3 coding sequence is TGTGCCAGCAGCTTGGCCGGAAGAGTTGCTGTCTCCTACGAGCAGTACTTC. It codes for CASSLAGRVAVSYEQYF. Drawing the rest from reference TRBV5-6 and TRBJ2-7, the complete variable domain is DAGVTQSPTHLIKTRGQQVTLRCSPKSGHDTVSWYQQALGQGPQFIFQYYEEEERQRGNFPDRFSGHQFPNYSSELNVNALLLGDSALYLCASSLAGRVAVSYEQYFGPGTRLTVT.